These 10 T cell receptor beta chains share one sample of origin, sequenced in a study of T cell responses to AZD1222 COVID-19 vaccine. TCRdb's copy holds only in-frame clones and misses some; the assay was immunoSEQ multiplex PCR. The sample lists about 140,000 clones; around 92% were seen once. The sequences come from peripheral blood, collected 28 days after the second AZD1222 dose. These receptors came from an adult who received the AZD1222 COVID-19 vaccine.

The chain recombines TRBV18 with TRBJ2-7; no reliable D call. With 3 bases removed from V and 0 bases from J, the gap between germline ends came to 6 bases. Germline lookup yields CDR1 KGHSH and CDR2 LQKENI. The length of the CDR3 is 13 residues. In DNA, the CDR3 is TGTGCCAGCTCACCCCTGAGCTCCTACGAGCAGTACTTC. Residues: CASSPLSSYEQYF.

The chain combines TRBV28 with TRBJ1-2, with D perhaps matching TRBD1 (6 bases). Germline values: CDR1 MDHEN, CDR2 SYDVKM. CDR3 length: 11 residues. V lost 7 bases, J lost 9 bases, and 12 bases lay in between. DNA for the CDR3: TGTGCCAGCAAAAACAGGGATCGCTACACCTTC. Amino acid sequence: CASKNRDRYTF.

The V and J genes are TRBV2 and TRBJ1-1; no clear D. This CDR3 is built from 12 residues. CDR1 and CDR2 from the germline V gene are SNHLY and FYNNEI. V gave up 4 bases and J gave up 1 base, with 4 bases separating them. CDR3 sequence reads: CASSVQNTEAFF. In DNA form, the CDR3 reads TGTGCCAGCAGTGTCCAGAACACTGAAGCTTTCTTT. The full variable domain, its missing parts supplied by reference TRBV2 and TRBJ1-1, is EPEVTQTPSHQVTQMGQEVILRCVPISNHLYFYWYRQILGQKVEFLVSFYNNEISEKSEIFDDQFSVERPDGSNFTLKIRSTKLEDSAMYFCASSVQNTEAFFGQGTRLTVV.

The chain is built from TRBV20-1 and TRBJ2-7, with D hard to call. The CDR3 contains 10 residues. The V gene's germline CDR1 is DFQATT and CDR2 SNEGSKA (reference sequence). Trimming removed 3 bases at V and 2 bases at J, with 2 bases between. DNA of the CDR3: TGCAGTGCTAGGACCTACGAGCAGTACTTC. Encoded protein: CSARTYEQYF.

The chain couples TRBV15 to TRBJ2-4; D not resolved. This CDR3 has 17 amino acids. The V gene lost 0 bases and the J gene lost 0 bases, with 12 bases spanning the gap. The germline CDR1 and CDR2 sequences are LNHNV and YYDKDF (reference sequence). The CDR3 DNA follows: TGTGCCACCAGCAGAGATGGCGGCGAATTAGCCAAAAACATTCAGTACTTC. Translated: CATSRDGGELAKNIQYF.

J is TRBJ2-2 and V is TRBV19; the D is unclear. CDR1 is LNHDA and CDR2 is SQIVND in the germline V gene (reference sequence). V dropped 8 bases and J dropped 6 bases, with 10 bases sitting between them. The CDR3 is 12 amino acids. Here the CDR3 DNA reads TGTGCCAGTGGTCAAGTGGCCGGGGAGCTGTTTTTT. It is translated as CASGQVAGELFF.

In its sample, this clone was seen once. The J gene is TRBJ1-2, the V gene TRBV19; D uncertain. Germline V gene data show CDR1 as LNHDA and CDR2 as SQIVND (reference sequence). Trimming stripped 5 bases from V and 8 bases from J, with 15 bases between. This CDR3 comprises 13 residues. The CDR3 bases are TGTGCCAGTAGTGTCACAGAGTTCGGGGGCTACACCTTC. It is translated as CASSVTEFGGYTF. Based on the CDR3 plus reference TRBV19 and TRBJ1-2, the full variable domain is DGGITQSPKYLFRKEGQNVTLSCEQNLNHDAMYWYRQDPGQGLRLIYYSQIVNDFQKGDIAEGYSVSREKKESFPLTVTSAQKNPTAFYLCASSVTEFGGYTFGSGTRLTVV.

The CDR3 sequence: CATTPDLHAEAFF. CDR3 DNA sequence: TGTGCCACCACCCCGGACTTACACGCTGAAGCTTTCTTT. The V gene is TRBV15, the J gene TRBJ1-1; no definite D call. V gave up 7 bases and J gave up 6 bases, with 15 bases separating them. The CDR3 totals 13 residues. The germline V gene encodes CDR1 LNHNV and CDR2 YYDKDF (reference sequence).

Here the CDR3 DNA reads TGTGCCGGGCAAAGACTTTACAATGAGCAGTTCTTC. It encodes CAGQRLYNEQFF. The V call is TRBV30, the J call TRBJ2-1; no definite D call. Trimming stripped 8 bases from V and 4 bases from J, with 12 bases between. CDR1 GTSNPN and CDR2 SVGIG come from the germline V gene (reference sequence). The CDR3 runs 12 residues.

This clone appeared a few times. The gene calls are TRBV23-1 and TRBJ1-5; no definite D call. TRBV23-1 is noted as an ORF with a role that remains uncertain. V was clipped by 4 bases and J by 6 bases, with 16 bases between them. The CDR3 contains 15 residues. CDR3 protein: CASSPTPFGSQPQHF. The CDR3 DNA reads as TGCGCCAGCAGTCCAACGCCCTTCGGGAGTCAGCCCCAGCATTTT.